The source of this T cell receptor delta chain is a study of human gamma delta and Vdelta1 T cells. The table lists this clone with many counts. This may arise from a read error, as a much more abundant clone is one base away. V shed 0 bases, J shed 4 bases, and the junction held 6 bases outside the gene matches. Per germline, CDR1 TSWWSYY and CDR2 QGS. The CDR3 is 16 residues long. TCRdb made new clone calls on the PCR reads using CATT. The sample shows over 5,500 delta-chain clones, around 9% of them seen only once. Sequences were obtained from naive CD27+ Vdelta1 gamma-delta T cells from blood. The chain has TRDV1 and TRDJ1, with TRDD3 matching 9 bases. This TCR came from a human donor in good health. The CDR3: CALGELSHWGSDKLIF. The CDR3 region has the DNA TGTGCTCTTGGGGAACTCAGTCACTGGGGGAGCGATAAACTCATCTTT.